Shown below are 3 T cell receptor beta chains from a single sample sequenced in a study of beta chain features in type 1 diabetes. General observations from the study: Type 1 diabetes patients had moderately but significantly shorter TCRB CDR3s in all four CD4+ subsets.

Expressed TCRB transcripts were sequenced after all isolated RNA was converted to cDNA. Clones were read by immunoSEQ multiplex PCR, and TCRdb kept only the in-frame ones, dropping some. The sample contains some 150,000 clones, 9% of which appear only once. Their cognate antigens are unknown. Sequencing was performed on central memory CD4+ T cells from blood. Every receptor here comes from a woman younger than 45 with type 1 diabetes.

The V gene is TRBV9, the J gene TRBJ1-2; D perhaps matches TRBD1 (6 bases). Per the germline V gene, CDR1 is SGDLS and CDR2 is YYNGEE. The CDR3 has 13 amino acids. V gave up 5 bases and J gave up 4 bases, with 12 bases separating them. Written as DNA, the CDR3 is TGTGCCAGCAGTGCAGGGGAACTCTATGGCTACACCTTC. It specifies CASSAGELYGYTF.

This clone was counted a few times. This rearrangement joins TRBV6-5 to TRBJ1-2; the D gene is possibly TRBD1 (5 bases). V lost 2 bases and J 8 bases, leaving 12 bases between the germline ends. This CDR3 has 13 amino acids. Germline-derived CDR1 and CDR2 are MNHEY and SVGAGI. The CDR3 nucleotides are TGTGCCAGCAGTTACGGGGGGGGAGGCGGCTACACCTTC. This codes for CASSYGGGGGYTF.

The chain uses TRBV10-3 and TRBJ2-4; TRBD1 aligns across 12 bases. This CDR3 is 16 amino acids long. In germline, CDR1 is ENHRY, CDR2 SYGVKD. V lost 5 bases, J lost 6 bases, and 8 bases stayed unmatched. The CDR3 loop reads CAISPGTGGSGNIQYF. In DNA form, the CDR3 reads TGTGCCATCAGTCCCGGGACAGGGGGCTCGGGAAACATTCAGTACTTC.